This entry concerns a single TCR beta chain. This entry is derived from a study of OX40 agonist ivuxolimab in advanced cancers. Study in general: Patients received the agonistic anti-OX40 (CD134) antibody ivuxolimab. At about 82% male, the cohort had a mean age of 60 years, ranging from about 20 to 90.

Assay used: immunoSEQ multiplex PCR; TCRdb lists only in-frame clones, some missing. The sample includes more than 65,000 clones, roughly 85% seen only once; the top ten take 0.83%. CDR3 size: 15 residues. Per the germline V gene, CDR1 is SNHLY and CDR2 is FYNNEI. Deletions cut 10 bases from V and 1 base from J, with 16 bases between. The timepoints at which blood was sampled were baseline, cycle 4 day 1, and cycle 7 day 1. The V call is TRBV2, the J call TRBJ2-2; D ambiguous. The starting material was CD4+ or CD8+ T cells sorted from blood, obtained in a trial of the OX40 agonist ivuxolimab. This TCR was recovered from an adult with an advanced solid tumor such as melanoma, head and neck, liver or kidney cancer. In DNA, the CDR3 is TGTGCCACCTTGGGTGATGGCCGGAACACCGGGGAGCTGTTTTTT. It translates to CATLGDGRNTGELFF.